This TCR beta chain appears in the sequencing data of a study of blood T cells in healthy people across ages. A sample-barcoded 5' primer and a J-beta primer mix were used in a second PCR of roughly 7 to 11 cycles. TCRdb reprocessed the 5' RACE reads with MiXCR, giving one entry per CDR3 protein. Of approximately 1.5 million distinct CDR3 sequences listed, roughly 30% are singletons. General study points: Strong correlation linked observed beta diversity and percent naive T cells.

The CDR3 contains 15 residues. With V trimmed by 4 bases and J by 5 bases, 7 bases remained unmatched. Germline V gene lookup returns CDR1 SGDLS and CDR2 YYNGEE. About this clonotype: Its specificity is not known.

Sequenced material: blood. V is TRBV9 and J is TRBJ2-1; 9 bases are a match to TRBD2. The origin of this receptor is a woman aged 25 to 39 in good health. The CDR3: CASSLAGTTNNEQFF. CDR3 DNA: TGTGCCAGCAGCCTAGCGGGAACCACGAACAATGAGCAGTTCTTC.